These T cell receptor beta chains were read from a single sample in a study of technical replicates of blood from several donors. The data were produced by immunoSEQ multiplex PCR, yet TCRdb's version contains in-frame clones alone and is incomplete. The sample contains approximately 69,000 clones, roughly 96% of which appear only once. The specimen was T cells isolated from PBMCs. The receptors come from a human donor in good health. The CDR3 runs from the conserved cysteine through the conserved F or W. The order of the fields is V gene, J gene, clone size, D gene, CDR3 DNA, CDR3 protein. The D gene is left open where the match is weak. Some rows mark clone size as missing; the rest say once, few, many or name a class of expanded clone.

>TRBV2|TRBJ1-4|few|TRBD1
TGTGCCAGCAGTGGGACAGGGGAAAAACTGTTTTTT
CASSGTGEKLFF
>TRBV7-9|TRBJ1-2|.|.
TGTGCCAGCAGCTTCGGTGGTGTCCGAGAGAATGGCTACACCTTC
CASSFGGVRENGYTF
>TRBV13|TRBJ1-2|once|.
TGTGCCAGCAGCTTAGGCCGAACGTTTCGAGATGGCTACACCTTC
CASSLGRTFRDGYTF
>TRBV6-5|TRBJ1-1|.|.
TGTGCCAGCAGTAGTTCAGGGTCTGAAGCTTTCTTT
CASSSSGSEAFF
>TRBV4-1|TRBJ1-1|.|.
TGCGCCAGCAGCTCCAGGGGGAACACTGAAGCTTTCTTT
CASSSRGNTEAFF
>TRBV27|TRBJ1-1|.|TRBD1
TGTGCCAGCAGCCCCATAGGACAGGGTAACACTGAAGCTTTCTTT
CASSPIGQGNTEAFF
>TRBV5-1|TRBJ2-1|.|TRBD1
TGCGCCAGCAGCTTGGTCGGACAGGGTGGGCGACTTTTAAACAATGAGCAGTTCTTC
CASSLVGQGGRLLNNEQFF
>TRBV10-3|TRBJ2-3|.|.
TGTGCCATCAGTGATTTGGGGCGATACACAGATACGCAGTATTTT
CAISDLGRYTDTQYF
>TRBV7-2|TRBJ1-4|.|TRBD1
TGTGCCAGCAGCTGGAGGGGGCAAGGTGAAAAACTGTTTTTT
CASSWRGQGEKLFF
>TRBV28|TRBJ2-5|.|.
TGTGCCAGCAGGAGTCCCGGGAAAGGGGAGACCCAGTACTTC
CASRSPGKGETQYF
>TRBV30|TRBJ2-1|.|TRBD2
TGTGCCTGGAGTGTATTCCGGACTAGCGGGGTCTACAATGAGCAGTTCTTC
CAWSVFRTSGVYNEQFF
>TRBV7-7|TRBJ2-3|.|TRBD2
TGTGCTAGCAGCCCACTAGCGGGGGTTTTAGATACGCAGTATTTT
CASSPLAGVLDTQYF
>TRBV5-4|TRBJ1-3|.|.
TGTGCCAGCAGCTTGGGGAGCGGGGGCTCTGGAAACACCATATATTTT
CASSLGSGGSGNTIYF
>TRBV4-2|TRBJ2-3|.|.
TGTGCCAGCAGCCAAGATCTATCGGGAGTTAGGACAGATACGCAGTATTTT
CASSQDLSGVRTDTQYF
>TRBV4-1|TRBJ1-2|.|TRBD1
TGCGCCAGCAGCCAACTGGGGACAGCAAACTATGGCTACACCTTC
CASSQLGTANYGYTF
>TRBV28|TRBJ2-2|.|TRBD2
TGTGCCAGCAGTTTGACTAGCGGGTACACCGGGGAGCTGTTTTTT
CASSLTSGYTGELFF
>TRBV2|TRBJ2-1|.|.
TGTGCCAGCGGCCGGCAGCCAGGGGCGTTTGACAATGAGCAGTTCTTC
CASGRQPGAFDNEQFF
>TRBV7-9|TRBJ2-7|.|.
TGTGCCAGCAGCTACGGACAGGGAGGGTCCTACGAGCAGTACTTC
CASSYGQGGSYEQYF
>TRBV28|TRBJ1-1|.|TRBD1
TGTGCCAGCAGTTCACCGGGACAGGGAGTATTGAACACTGAAGCTTTCTTT
CASSSPGQGVLNTEAFF
>TRBV6-6|TRBJ2-1|.|.
TGTGCCAGCACGCTAGGGGCTCCACAGAATGAGCAGTTCTTC
CASTLGAPQNEQFF
>TRBV7-9|TRBJ1-4|.|.
TGTGCCAGCAGCCCTCAGCGGGCGTTCAATGAAAAACTGTTTTTT
CASSPQRAFNEKLFF
>TRBV27|TRBJ1-4|.|.
TGTGCCAGCGCAAGGACACCCCGGAAGGAAAAACTGTTTTTT
CASARTPRKEKLFF
>TRBV2|TRBJ2-3|.|TRBD2
TGTGCCAGGGCACCGGGACTAGCGGGAGTAGATACGCAGTATTTT
CARAPGLAGVDTQYF
>TRBV7-9|TRBJ2-5|.|TRBD2
TGTGCCAGCAGCAGTCGTCCTAGCGGGTTCCAAGAGACCCAGTACTTC
CASSSRPSGFQETQYF
>TRBV14|TRBJ2-3|once|TRBD2
TGTGCCAGCAGCCAAGTGGTTAGCGGGGGGATGCGCACGCAGTATTTT
CASSQVVSGGMRTQYF
>TRBV19|TRBJ1-5|once|.
TGTGCCAGTAGTATCCTACAGGGCAATCAGCCCCAGCATTTT
CASSILQGNQPQHF
>TRBV7-9|TRBJ2-7|.|.
TGTGCCAGCAGCTCAAACAGCTACGAGCAGTACTTC
CASSSNSYEQYF
>TRBV10-3|TRBJ1-5|.|.
TGTGCCATCAGCCCTTCGAGACAGTCTGATCAGCCCCAGCATTTT
CAISPSRQSDQPQHF
>TRBV4-1|TRBJ1-2|once|TRBD1
TGCGCCAGCAGCCAAACCCCCTCGGACAGGGAGATCTATGGCTACACCTTC
CASSQTPSDREIYGYTF
>TRBV28|TRBJ2-7|once|TRBD1
TGTGCCAGCAGTTCAGGACAGGAACGACAGGGGGAGCAGTACTTC
CASSSGQERQGEQYF
>TRBV4-2|TRBJ2-1|.|.
TGTGCCAGCAGCCAAGGTCTCGAGACTACCGAAATCCCCTACTCCTACAATGAGCAGTTCTTC
CASSQGLETTEIPYSYNEQFF
>TRBV29-1|TRBJ2-5|once|.
TGCAGCGCCAGGGAATGGGAGACCCAGTACTTC
CSAREWETQYF
>TRBV12-2|TRBJ2-7|.|.
TGTGCAAGTCGCCTCTGGCGGAGACTAGCGGGGGGGTTCGACGAGCAGTACTTC
CASRLWRRLAGGFDEQYF
>TRBV5-4|TRBJ2-3|once|TRBD1
TGTGCCAGCAGTAAAACCGGGACAGGGTCCACAGATACGCAGTATTTT
CASSKTGTGSTDTQYF
>TRBV28|TRBJ2-7|.|.
TGTGCCAGCAGTCCCCCTCTCCAGGGGTCGAAGCAGTACTTC
CASSPPLQGSKQYF
>TRBV5-1|TRBJ2-3|.|TRBD1
TGCGCCAGCAGCTTTGGGGACAGAGACACAGATACGCAGTATTTT
CASSFGDRDTDTQYF
>TRBV2|TRBJ1-1|.|.
TGTGCCAGCAAGGACAGTGAACTCACTGAAGCTTTCTTT
CASKDSELTEAFF
>TRBV30|TRBJ1-4|.|.
TGTGCCGGAGATGAGGGAAACGGTGAAAAACTGTTTTTT
CAGDEGNGEKLFF
>TRBV6-1|TRBJ1-2|.|.
TGTGCCAGCAGTGACCAGGGAGAGTCCATGGGGGCGGGCTACACCTTC
CASSDQGESMGAGYTF
>TRBV6-4|TRBJ2-3|.|TRBD1
TGTGCCAGCAGGAGGACAGGGGGGAGCCCAGATACGCAGTATTTT
CASRRTGGSPDTQYF
>TRBV7-9|TRBJ2-1|.|.
TGTGCCAGCAGCTTAACAGAGAGCTCCTACAATGAGCAGTTCTTC
CASSLTESSYNEQFF
>TRBV5-1|TRBJ1-1|once|TRBD1
TGCGCCAGCAGCCAAGGGACAGGGCCCACTGAAGCTTTCTTT
CASSQGTGPTEAFF
>TRBV11-2|TRBJ2-5|.|TRBD2
TGTGCCAGCAGCTTAGAGGCTAGCGGCACACAAGAGACCCAGTACTTC
CASSLEASGTQETQYF
>TRBV6-6|TRBJ2-1|once|.
TGTGCCAGCAGTTACTCGATAGCTGGCAATGATGAGCAGTTCTTC
CASSYSIAGNDEQFF
>TRBV5-4|TRBJ2-1|.|.
TGTGCCAGCAGCCTAGACTACAATGAGCAGTTCTTC
CASSLDYNEQFF
>TRBV2|TRBJ1-6|few|TRBD1
TGTGCCAGCAGTCCACGGGACAGGGTCTCACCCCTCCACTTT
CASSPRDRVSPLHF